This T cell receptor (beta chain) was obtained from a study of blood T cell repertoires in COVID-19. Study at large: Acute-phase and convalescent COVID-19 samples originated in the United States, Italy and Spain. T cells, B-cell-depleted T cells, or PBMCs supplied cDNA or gDNA.

CDR3 size: 15 residues. Germline V CDR1 and CDR2: SGHDT, YYEEEE. V was pared by 0 bases and J by 3 bases, with 12 bases between. Original methodology: Nucleated cell number was recorded as an estimate derived from reference gene primer amplification. TCRdb keeps only in-frame clones here, not all; method: immunoSEQ multiplex PCR. V and J calls and clone size are copied from that table; D and trimming were computed from the DNA. The sample carries over 250,000 clones, over 65% recorded once. The gene calls are TRBV5-6 and TRBJ1-2; D unresolved. The specimen sequenced was peripheral blood. The sequence was collected from a woman of 80 years or more with acute or convalescent COVID-19. CDR3 region: CASSLVGSGYYGYTF. In nucleotides, the CDR3 is TGTGCCAGCAGCTTGGTCGGATCGGGTTACTATGGCTACACCTTC.